This record covers a single TCR beta chain. This clonotype was seen a handful of times. No antigen is known for it. Base qualities are not provided; no much larger clone lies one nucleotide away. The data stem from a study of blood T cells in healthy people across ages (dated by TCRdb to between 2015 and 2016). Describing the broader study: Template switching captured roughly one uniquely barcoded TCR beta cDNA molecule per two T cells in model experiments. Using the same blood draw, the study looked at two additional independent replicas of 1 million unique cDNA reads for two donors, one aged 18 to 30 and the other aged 80 or older. Four age groups were formed from the donors: young (average about 15 years), middle-aged (just under 40), aged (about 68) and long-lived (around 82). To avoid experimental bias, donors of different ages were randomly spread across the sequencing lanes. The study measured age-related changes in TCR beta repertoire diversity using deep sequencing normalized with unique cDNA molecular identifiers. General findings and caveats noted by the study authors: Observed TCR beta diversity correlated strongly with the percentage of naive T cells measured by flow cytometry. Because the CMV infection status of the donors was unknown, age-related changes in expanded clonotypes may potentially have been confounded. Compared with the aged group, the long-lived group had more naive CD4+ T cells, fewer expanded clones and increased TCR diversity, suggesting age selection. Estimates of total diversity based on one million sequenced T cells were considered lower bounds and underestimates. Observed TCR beta diversity per million T cells fell roughly linearly with age, and a significant reduction was already apparent by age about 36. Because profiling used bulk unsorted PBMCs, naive and antigen-experienced compartments could not be compared conclusively.

Donors were a few dozen systemically healthy Caucasian individuals from Russia aged roughly 6 to 90 years. Each donor gave approximately 9.4 milliliters of peripheral blood, drawn into EDTA-treated Vacutainer tubes. Ficoll-Paque density-gradient centrifugation was used to isolate PBMCs, with at least 6.5 million per sample. Trizol reagent was used to extract total RNA from PBMCs, with at least 5.5 micrograms per sample. Naive CD45RAhigh/CD27high T cell percentages were measured by flow cytometry on a PBMC aliquot from every donor. The cysteine opens and the phenylalanine closes a CDR3 of 13 amino acids. Just CDR3 DNA is preserved here, 39 bases in frame from base 1. The V end gives up 1 base and the J end 3 bases, leaving 3 bases in the junction not matched to a gene. CDR1 and CDR2 are read off the germline V gene (reference sequence) as DFQATT and SNEGSKA. The method behind the library was 5' RACE. The instrument was an Illumina HiSeq 2500. A second 7 to 11 cycle PCR used a sample-barcoded 5' primer and a J-beta primer mix. A unique molecular identifier was introduced onto each TCR beta cDNA molecule by a template-switch 5' adaptor carrying 12 random nucleotides. Each sample yielded at least 2.5 million CDR3-containing paired-end reads. All of the RNA was converted into first-strand cDNA using the Mint cDNA synthesis kit, with a TRBC-specific oligonucleotide serving as the primer. Following uracil-DNA glycosylase treatment, a first 18-cycle PCR with universal primers M1SS and BC2_uni_R was performed on all cDNA. As for how the authors treated the data: Normalization of each sample was performed by random selection of 1 million high-quality reads, each carrying a distinct molecular identifier. Instead of being binned into consensus sequences, reads that shared molecular identifiers were thrown out. MiTCR, with a Q25 quality threshold and the strictest error-elimination algorithm, was used for CDR3 identification, clonotype clustering and error correction. A nonparametric unseen species model with Euler transformation was used to estimate lower-bound total TCR beta diversity. TCRdb reworked the public reads: Q25 trimming with fastp, MiXCR clone assembly, productive beta chains retained. Entries that share a CDR3 protein sequence are merged under the most common genes and DNA. TCRdb, not the authors, supplied the V and J calls. Recorded for this sample are approximately 850,000 distinct CDR3 sequences; 58% of them occurred a single time. The ten largest make up roughly 22% of the sample.

This receptor was identified in a man aged 25-45 years in good health. The sequence is built from TRBV20-1 and TRBJ2-7; 7 of the junction bases match TRBD2. The specimen sequenced was blood. Read as DNA, the sequence is TGCAGTGCTAGAGTCGGGAGGCTCTACGAGCAGTACTTC. It is translated as CSARVGRLYEQYF.